The 23 T cell receptor beta chains given below trace back to one sample, sequenced in a study of OX40 agonist ivuxolimab in advanced cancers. Clones were sequenced by immunoSEQ multiplex PCR, and TCRdb holds only the in-frame ones, with some missing. The table shows 73,000 or so clones, with approximately 78% occurring only once. The sequencing used CD4+ or CD8+ T cells sorted from blood, collected in a trial of the OX40 agonist ivuxolimab. The receptor source for this set is an adult with an advanced solid tumor such as melanoma, head and neck, liver or kidney cancer.

The sample holds one count of this clone. The genes are TRBV12-2 and TRBJ1-1; TRBD1 is the table's D call and was not checked against the DNA. TRBV12-2 corresponds to a pseudogene. The CDR3 runs 15 residues. CDR3 sequence (DNA): TGTGCAAGGGGTTTACAGGTTCGTTTTTGCTTTGAAGCTTTCTTT. The encoded protein is CARGLQVRFCFEAFF.

The V gene is TRBV19, the J gene TRBJ1-1, with D maybe TRBD1 (5 bases). The CDR3 runs to 15 residues. CDR1 LNHDA and CDR2 SQIVND come from the germline V gene (reference sequence). The V and J ends lost 7 bases and 2 bases respectively, with 17 bases between them. DNA for the CDR3: TGTGCCAGTACCGGTTGGGACGGACCTAACACTGAAGCTTTCTTT. Translation: CASTGWDGPNTEAFF. Full variable domain (rest looked up from reference TRBV19 and TRBJ1-1): DGGITQSPKYLFRKEGQNVTLSCEQNLNHDAMYWYRQDPGQGLRLIYYSQIVNDFQKGDIAEGYSVSREKKESFPLTVTSAQKNPTAFYLCASTGWDGPNTEAFFGQGTRLTVV.

This clone is a singleton in its sample. This rearrangement joins TRBV7-8 to TRBJ2-5; D gene ambiguous. Trimming pared 5 bases from V and 2 bases from J, leaving 12 bases between. The CDR3 sequence is 14 residues long. Per germline, CDR1 SGHVS and CDR2 FQNEAQ. The CDR3 DNA reads as TGTGCCAGCAGCCAAAAGGTTTTTCAAGAGACCCAGTACTTC. As protein: CASSQKVFQETQYF.

CDR3 bases: TGTGCCAGTAGTGCGGGACAGGTCGGCGTCGCGCAGTTCTTC. It translates to CASSAGQVGVAQFF. The chain carries TRBV19 and TRBJ2-1; 8 bases agree with TRBD1. Germline V gene lookup returns CDR1 LNHDA and CDR2 SQIVND (reference sequence). There are 14 residues in the CDR3. V gave up 5 bases and J gave up 12 bases; unmatched junction bases: 12.

The chain combines TRBV10-1 with TRBJ2-7, with 7 bases identical to TRBD1. The CDR3 is made up of 18 amino acids. Germline V gene sequence: CDR1 WNHNN, CDR2 SYGVQD (reference sequence). Unmatched junction bases numbered 15, after V lost 4 bases and J lost 0 bases. The CDR3 loop reads CASSVWGTDHRSSYEQYV. The CDR3, as DNA: TGCGCCAGCAGTGTATGGGGGACAGATCATCGGAGCTCCTACGAGCAGTACGTC.

This clone was observed a few times. The rearrangement uses TRBV28 and TRBJ2-5; D may be TRBD1 or TRBD2 (5 bases each). CDR3 length: 18 residues. CDR1 is MDHEN and CDR2 is SYDVKM in the germline V gene. The V end lost 1 base, the J end lost 1 base, and 19 bases lay between the germline ends. The CDR3, as DNA: TGTGCCAGCAGTTTATATGAAGGTGGGGCAGGGAGCCAAGAGACCCAGTACTTC. It specifies CASSLYEGGAGSQETQYF.

V usage is TRBV10-2 and J usage is TRBJ1-5; D is possibly TRBD1 (5 bases). The germline V gene encodes CDR1 WSHSY and CDR2 SAAADI. CDR3 length: 14 amino acids. V dropped 3 bases and J dropped 5 bases, with 11 bases sitting between them. The CDR3 DNA reads TGCGCCAGCAGTGAATCAGGGAATTATCAGCCCCAGCATTTT. It encodes CASSESGNYQPQHF.

The chain couples TRBV30 to TRBJ1-1; no reliable D call. The CDR3 length is 13 residues. The germline CDR1 and CDR2 sequences are GTSNPN and SVGIG (reference sequence). V lost 4 bases, J lost 1 base, and 10 bases lay in between. The chain's CDR3 is CAWKRDWNTEAFF. The CDR3 nucleotides read TGTGCCTGGAAACGCGATTGGAACACTGAAGCTTTCTTT.

The DNA for the CDR3 is TGTGCCAGCAGCTTCCGACTTGACAATGAGCAGTTCTTC. Protein product: CASSFRLDNEQFF. The V call is TRBV7-2, the J call TRBJ2-1; D remains ambiguous. The CDR3 totals 13 residues. V shed 3 bases and J shed 5 bases, with 8 bases lying between them. Per germline, CDR1 SGHTA and CDR2 FQGNSA.

The rearrangement uses TRBV5-1 and TRBJ1-1; D call uncertain. V shed 9 bases and J shed 4 bases, with 16 bases lying between them. The CDR3 spans 13 residues. Germline V gene data show CDR1 as SGHRS and CDR2 as YFSETQ. The CDR3 reads CATRNEVGTEAFF. The CDR3 nucleotides are TGCGCCACCAGAAATGAAGTTGGCACTGAAGCTTTCTTT. The full variable domain, completed using reference TRBV5-1 and TRBJ1-1, is KAGVTQTPRYLIKTRGQQVTLSCSPISGHRSVSWYQQTPGQGLQFLFEYFSETQRNKGNFPGRFSGRQFSNSRSEMNVSTLELGDSALYLCATRNEVGTEAFFGQGTRLTVV.

J is TRBJ1-5 and V is TRBV11-2; D is uncertain. Germline V gene sequence: CDR1 SGHAT, CDR2 FQNNGV. The germline V and J ends were trimmed by 4 bases and 7 bases, with 11 bases remaining between them. This CDR3 is built from 13 residues. CDR3 DNA: TGTGCCAGCAGCTCCTCTCAGCAACAGCCCCAGCATTTT. It translates to CASSSSQQQPQHF.

A few counts support this clone. The V call is TRBV2, the J call TRBJ2-3; a possible D gene is TRBD2 (7 bases). This CDR3 region has 15 residues. Germline V gene sequence: CDR1 SNHLY, CDR2 FYNNEI. V was trimmed by 10 bases and J by 2 bases, leaving 19 bases between them. CDR3 in amino acids: CAIPGASGSTDTQYF. CDR3 in DNA: TGTGCCATCCCGGGGGCTAGCGGCTCCACAGATACGCAGTATTTT.

The V and J genes are TRBV30 and TRBJ1-1, with no clear D. Per the germline V gene, CDR1 is GTSNPN and CDR2 is SVGIG (reference sequence). The CDR3 has 13 amino acids. V was pared by 0 bases and J by 1 base, with 6 bases between. CDR3 nucleotides: TGTGCCTGGAGTGTAAATTCGAACACTGAAGCTTTCTTT. This gives the protein CAWSVNSNTEAFF.

The CDR3 DNA reads as TGTGCCAGCAGTTTAAAAGGCGTTGGTTGGGACACTGAAGCTTTCTTT. Amino acid sequence: CASSLKGVGWDTEAFF. The chain couples TRBV6-5 to TRBJ1-1; D is unresolved. This CDR3 is built from 16 residues. Trimming removed 4 bases from V and 3 bases from J, with 18 bases in between. Germline CDR1 reads MNHEY; CDR2 reads SVGAGI.

The chain combines TRBV6-1 with TRBJ2-1; a weak D match, TRBD1 (6 bases). The V and J ends lost 4 bases and 7 bases respectively, with 17 bases between them. CDR3 length: 15 amino acids. Germline V gene lookup returns CDR1 MNHNS and CDR2 SASEGT. The CDR3 region has the DNA TGTGCCAGCAGTGCCATGGCAGGGGCGTGGAATGAGCAGTTCTTC. Translating gives CASSAMAGAWNEQFF.

The V gene is TRBV5-1, the J gene TRBJ1-1; 9 bases match TRBD1. Trimming removed 7 bases from V and 5 bases from J; junction bases left unmatched: 9. Germline values: CDR1 SGHRS, CDR2 YFSETQ. There are 14 residues in the CDR3. Written as DNA, the CDR3 is TGCGCCAGCGGTACCGGGACAGGGTCAACTGAAGCTTTCTTT. Translating gives CASGTGTGSTEAFF. Full variable domain (outside the CDR3, taken from reference TRBV5-1 and TRBJ1-1): KAGVTQTPRYLIKTRGQQVTLSCSPISGHRSVSWYQQTPGQGLQFLFEYFSETQRNKGNFPGRFSGRQFSNSRSEMNVSTLELGDSALYLCASGTGTGSTEAFFGQGTRLTVV.

The chain combines TRBV7-7 with TRBJ2-3; 10 nucleotides agree with TRBD1. Germline trimming cut 5 bases from V and 3 bases from J; bases unmatched to any gene: 5. Germline loops: CDR1 SSHAT, CDR2 FNYEAQ (reference sequence). There are 15 residues in the CDR3. CDR3 in amino acids: CASSPGQGRTDTQYF. In DNA form, the CDR3 reads TGTGCCAGCAGCCCGGGACAGGGGAGAACAGATACGCAGTATTTT.

V and J are TRBV19 and TRBJ1-5; no definite D call. The germline V gene encodes CDR1 LNHDA and CDR2 SQIVND (reference sequence). The CDR3 runs 12 residues. The ends were cut back, 6 bases at V and 0 bases at J, with 3 bases in the middle. The CDR3 is CASRTSNQPQHF. The CDR3 DNA sequence: TGTGCCAGTAGAACTAGCAATCAGCCCCAGCATTTT.

On this clone itself: Compared with germline, one end of the junction differs, possibly owing to a read error. Written as DNA, the CDR3 is TGTGCCAGCAGTTCCCGGGACAGAAGCCAGGAGAGCCAGTACTTC. This gives the protein CASSSRDRSQESQYF. The rearrangement uses TRBV7-9 and TRBJ2-5; 7 nucleotides line up with TRBD1. The CDR3 extends over 15 amino acids. Germline CDR1 and CDR2: SEHNR and FQNEAQ (reference sequence). Variable domain in full (rest from reference TRBV7-9 and TRBJ2-5): DTGVSQNPRHKITKRGQNVTFRCDPISEHNRLYWYRQTLGQGPEFLTYFQNEAQLEKSRLLSDRFSAERPKGSFSTLEIQRTEQGDSAMYLCASSSRDRSQESQYFGPGTRLLVL.

The chain combines TRBV7-9 with TRBJ1-2, with D tentatively TRBD1 (5 bases). This CDR3 region has 15 residues. The germline V and J ends were trimmed by 5 bases and 3 bases, with 16 bases remaining between them. CDR1 and CDR2 (germline): SEHNR, FQNEAQ (reference sequence). The CDR3 loop reads CASSPTTAMDYGYTF. CDR3 in DNA: TGTGCCAGCAGCCCAACGACAGCAATGGACTATGGCTACACCTTC. The whole variable domain, remainder taken from reference TRBV7-9 and TRBJ1-2, is DTGVSQNPRHKITKRGQNVTFRCDPISEHNRLYWYRQTLGQGPEFLTYFQNEAQLEKSRLLSDRFSAERPKGSFSTLEIQRTEQGDSAMYLCASSPTTAMDYGYTFGSGTRLTVV.

This clone has more than one count but fewer than ten. V and J are TRBV28 and TRBJ1-2; D not certain. Trimming left V 6 bases short and J 4 bases short, with 30 bases between. Germline values: CDR1 MDHEN, CDR2 SYDVKM. CDR3 size: 19 residues. In nucleotides, the CDR3 is TGTGCCAGCAGCCGTAATAAGGCCCCAAACTATTTCGTCATCTATGGCTACACCTTC. Its translation is CASSRNKAPNYFVIYGYTF.

The V and J genes are TRBV18 and TRBJ1-1; 7 nucleotides agree with TRBD1. V shed 4 bases, J shed 4 bases, and the junction held 9 bases outside the gene matches. CDR1 is KGHSH, CDR2 LQKENI, per germline. The CDR3 spans 15 residues. The DNA of the CDR3 is TGTGCCAGCTCACGGTTAACAGGGGTGGGCACTGAAGCTTTCTTT. It specifies CASSRLTGVGTEAFF. Looking up the rest from reference TRBV18 and TRBJ1-1 gives the full variable domain: NAGVMQNPRHLVRRRGQEARLRCSPMKGHSHVYWYRQLPEEGLKFMVYLQKENIIDESGMPKERFSAEFPKEGPSILRIQQVVRGDSAAYFCASSRLTGVGTEAFFGQGTRLTVV.

The chain links TRBV2 to TRBJ1-2, with D unresolved. The CDR3 runs 14 residues. From germline, CDR1 is SNHLY and CDR2 FYNNEI. V was shortened by 5 bases and J by 2 bases, with 12 bases between the two germline ends. The CDR3 DNA reads TGTGCCAGCAGTATCGGCAGGCAGAACTATGGCTACACCTTC. Protein: CASSIGRQNYGYTF.